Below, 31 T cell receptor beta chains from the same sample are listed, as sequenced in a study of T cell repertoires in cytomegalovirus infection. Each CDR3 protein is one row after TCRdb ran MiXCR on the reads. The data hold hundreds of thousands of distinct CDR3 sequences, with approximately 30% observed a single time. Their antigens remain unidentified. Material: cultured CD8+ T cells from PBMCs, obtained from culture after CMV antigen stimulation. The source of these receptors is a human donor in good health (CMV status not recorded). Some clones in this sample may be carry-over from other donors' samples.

CDR3 sequence: CASELLAEGSSEQFF. The CDR3 nucleotides read TGCGCCAGCGAGTTACTAGCGGAGGGATCCAGTGAGCAGTTCTTC. The V gene is TRBV5-1, the J gene TRBJ2-1; 8 bases agree with TRBD2. CDR3 length: 15 amino acids. The germline CDR1 and CDR2 sequences are SGHRS and YFSETQ. V lost 7 bases and J lost 9; bases outside the gene matches: 15.

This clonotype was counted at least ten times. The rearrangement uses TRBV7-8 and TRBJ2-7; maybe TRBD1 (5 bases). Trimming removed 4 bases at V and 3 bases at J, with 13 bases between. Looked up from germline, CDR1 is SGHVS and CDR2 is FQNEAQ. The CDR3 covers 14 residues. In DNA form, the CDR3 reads TGTGCCAGCAGCTATAAACAGGAGATCTACGAGCAGTACTTC. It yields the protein CASSYKQEIYEQYF.

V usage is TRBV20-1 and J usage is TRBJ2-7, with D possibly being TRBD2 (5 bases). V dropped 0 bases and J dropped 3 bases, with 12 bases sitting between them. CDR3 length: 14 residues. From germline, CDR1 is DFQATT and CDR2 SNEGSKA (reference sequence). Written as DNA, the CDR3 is TGCAGTGCTAGAGATCTCGACGGGAACTACGAGCAGTACTTC. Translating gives CSARDLDGNYEQYF.

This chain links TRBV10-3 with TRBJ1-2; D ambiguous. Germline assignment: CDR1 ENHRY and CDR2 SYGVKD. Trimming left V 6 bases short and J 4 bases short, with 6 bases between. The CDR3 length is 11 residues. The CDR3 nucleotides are TGTGCCATCAGGAGTTCCTATGGCTACACCTTC. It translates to CAIRSSYGYTF.

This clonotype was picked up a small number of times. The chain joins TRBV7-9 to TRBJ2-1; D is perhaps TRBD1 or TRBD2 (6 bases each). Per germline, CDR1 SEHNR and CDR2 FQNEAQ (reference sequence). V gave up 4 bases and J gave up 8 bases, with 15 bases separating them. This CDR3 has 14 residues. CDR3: CASSSPEGEDEQFF. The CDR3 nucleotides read TGTGCCAGCAGCTCCCCGGAGGGGGAGGATGAGCAGTTCTTC.

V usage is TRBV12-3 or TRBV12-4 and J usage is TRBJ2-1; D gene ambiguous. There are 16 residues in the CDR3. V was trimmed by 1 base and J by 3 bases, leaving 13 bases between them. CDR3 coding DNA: TGTGCCAGCAGTTTAGGGGTTAGCATAATCTACAATGAGCAGTTCTTC. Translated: CASSLGVSIIYNEQFF.

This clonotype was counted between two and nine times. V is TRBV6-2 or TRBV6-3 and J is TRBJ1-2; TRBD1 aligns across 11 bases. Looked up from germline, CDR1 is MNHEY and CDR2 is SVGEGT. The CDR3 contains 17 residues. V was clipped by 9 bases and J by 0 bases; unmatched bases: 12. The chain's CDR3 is CASCDEGQGASNYGYTF. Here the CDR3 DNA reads TGTGCCAGTTGTGACGAAGGACAGGGGGCTTCTAACTATGGCTACACCTTC.

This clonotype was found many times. CDR3 region: CASSLGWAHMNTEAFF. CDR3 DNA sequence: TGTGCCAGCAGCTTGGGATGGGCACACATGAACACTGAAGCTTTCTTT. J is TRBJ1-1 and V is TRBV5-5; unclear D gene. From germline, CDR1 is SGHKS and CDR2 YYEKEE (reference sequence). Trimming took 0 bases from V and 0 from J, leaving 12 bases between them. This CDR3 has 16 amino acids.

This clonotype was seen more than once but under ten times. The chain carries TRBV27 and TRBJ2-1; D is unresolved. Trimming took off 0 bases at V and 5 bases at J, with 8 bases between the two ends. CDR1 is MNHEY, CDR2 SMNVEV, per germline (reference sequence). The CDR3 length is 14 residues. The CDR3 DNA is TGTGCCAGCAGTTTATCGGGCTCACACAATGAGCAGTTCTTC. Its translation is CASSLSGSHNEQFF.

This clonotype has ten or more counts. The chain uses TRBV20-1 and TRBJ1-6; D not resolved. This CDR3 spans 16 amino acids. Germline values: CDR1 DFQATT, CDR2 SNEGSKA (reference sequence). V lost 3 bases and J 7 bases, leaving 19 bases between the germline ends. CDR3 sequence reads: CSASSERQRYNSPLHF. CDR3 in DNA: TGCAGTGCTAGTAGTGAACGACAAAGGTACAATTCACCCCTCCACTTT.

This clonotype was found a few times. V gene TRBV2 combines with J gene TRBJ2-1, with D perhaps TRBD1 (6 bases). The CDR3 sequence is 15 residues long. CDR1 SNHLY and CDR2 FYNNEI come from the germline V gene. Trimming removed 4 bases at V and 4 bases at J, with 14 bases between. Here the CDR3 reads CASSGQEIFYNEQFF. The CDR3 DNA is TGTGCCAGCAGTGGACAGGAGATTTTTTACAATGAGCAGTTCTTC.

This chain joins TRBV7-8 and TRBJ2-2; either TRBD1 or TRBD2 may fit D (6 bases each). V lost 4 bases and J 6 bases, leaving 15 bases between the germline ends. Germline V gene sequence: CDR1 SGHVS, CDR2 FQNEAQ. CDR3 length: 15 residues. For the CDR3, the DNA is TGTGCCAGCAGCTCGAGGGGGGTTATGCCCGGGGAGCTGTTTTTT. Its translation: CASSSRGVMPGELFF.

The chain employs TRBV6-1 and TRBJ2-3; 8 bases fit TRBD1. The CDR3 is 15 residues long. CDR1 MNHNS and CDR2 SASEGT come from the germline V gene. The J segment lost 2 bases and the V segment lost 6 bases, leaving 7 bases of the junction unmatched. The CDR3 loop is CASRPQGGHTDTQYF. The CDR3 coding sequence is TGTGCCAGCAGACCACAGGGGGGTCACACAGATACGCAGTATTTT.

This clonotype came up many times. The CDR3 bases are TGTGCCAGCAGCTTATCTGGACAGGGGTCATACAATGAGCAGTTCTTC. It specifies CASSLSGQGSYNEQFF. This rearrangement joins TRBV7-9 to TRBJ2-1; 9 bases are a match to TRBD1. Germline CDR1 and CDR2: SEHNR and FQNEAQ (reference sequence). Trimming removed 2 bases from V and 4 bases from J; junction bases left unmatched: 6. This CDR3 contains 16 residues.

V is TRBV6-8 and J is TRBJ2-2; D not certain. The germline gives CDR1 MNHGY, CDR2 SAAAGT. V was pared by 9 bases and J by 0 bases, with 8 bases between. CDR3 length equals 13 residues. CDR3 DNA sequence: TGTGCCAGTCAACTCGCGAACACCGGGGAGCTGTTTTTT. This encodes CASQLANTGELFF.

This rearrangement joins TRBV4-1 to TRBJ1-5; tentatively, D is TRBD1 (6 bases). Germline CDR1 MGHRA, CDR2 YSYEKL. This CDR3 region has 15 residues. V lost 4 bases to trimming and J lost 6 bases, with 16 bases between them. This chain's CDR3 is CASSPLRGAGQPQHF. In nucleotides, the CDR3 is TGCGCCAGCAGCCCCTTGAGGGGGGCCGGTCAGCCCCAGCATTTT.

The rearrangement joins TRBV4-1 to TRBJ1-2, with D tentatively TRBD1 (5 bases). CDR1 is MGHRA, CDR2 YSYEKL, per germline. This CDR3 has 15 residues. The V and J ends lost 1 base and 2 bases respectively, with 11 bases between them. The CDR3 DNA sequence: TGCGCCAGCAGCCAAGGTTACGGGGCAAACTATGGCTACACCTTC. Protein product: CASSQGYGANYGYTF.

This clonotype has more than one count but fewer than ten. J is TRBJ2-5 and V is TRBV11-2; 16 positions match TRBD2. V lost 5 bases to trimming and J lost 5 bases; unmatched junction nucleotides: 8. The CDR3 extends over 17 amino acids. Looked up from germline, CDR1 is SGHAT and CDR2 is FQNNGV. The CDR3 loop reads CASSPGTSGGALETQYF. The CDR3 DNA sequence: TGTGCCAGCAGCCCCGGGACTAGCGGGGGGGCTTTGGAGACCCAGTACTTC.

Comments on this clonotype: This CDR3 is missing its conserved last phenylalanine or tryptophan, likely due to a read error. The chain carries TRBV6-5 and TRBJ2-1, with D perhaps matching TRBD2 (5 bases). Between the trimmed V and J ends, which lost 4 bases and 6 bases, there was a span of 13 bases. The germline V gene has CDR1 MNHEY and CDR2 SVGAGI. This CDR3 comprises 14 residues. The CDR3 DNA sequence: TGTGCCAGCAGTTCTACAGCGGCGGGCAATGAGCAGTTCTCC. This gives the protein CASSSTAAGNEQFS.

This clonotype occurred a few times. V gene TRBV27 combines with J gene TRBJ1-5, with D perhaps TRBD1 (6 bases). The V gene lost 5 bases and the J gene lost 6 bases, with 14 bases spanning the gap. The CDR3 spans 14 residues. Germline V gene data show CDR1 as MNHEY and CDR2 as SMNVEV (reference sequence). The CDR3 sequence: CASSPGTWGQPQHF. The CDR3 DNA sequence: TGTGCCAGCAGTCCCGGGACATGGGGTCAGCCCCAGCATTTT.

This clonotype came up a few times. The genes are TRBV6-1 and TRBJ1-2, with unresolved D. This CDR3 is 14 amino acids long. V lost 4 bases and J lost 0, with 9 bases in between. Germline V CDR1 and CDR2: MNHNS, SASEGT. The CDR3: CASSGMGSNYGYTF. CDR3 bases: TGTGCCAGCAGTGGGATGGGTTCTAACTATGGCTACACCTTC.

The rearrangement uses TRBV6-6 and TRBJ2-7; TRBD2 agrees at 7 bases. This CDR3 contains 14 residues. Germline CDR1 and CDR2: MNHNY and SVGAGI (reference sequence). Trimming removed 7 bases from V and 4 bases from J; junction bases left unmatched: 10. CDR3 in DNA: TGTGCCAGCACGGGGGGAGAGGTGTTGTACGAGCAGTACGTC. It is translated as CASTGGEVLYEQYV.

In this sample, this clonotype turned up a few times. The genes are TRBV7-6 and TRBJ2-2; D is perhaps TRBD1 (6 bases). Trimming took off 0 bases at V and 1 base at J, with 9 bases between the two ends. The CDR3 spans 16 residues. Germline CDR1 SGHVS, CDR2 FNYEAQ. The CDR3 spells CASSLAAGENTGELFF. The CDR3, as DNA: TGTGCCAGCAGCTTAGCGGCAGGGGAGAACACCGGGGAGCTGTTTTTT. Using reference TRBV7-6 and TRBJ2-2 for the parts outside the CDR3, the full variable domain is GAGVSQSPRYKVTKRGQDVALRCDPISGHVSLYWYRQALGQGPEFLTYFNYEAQQDKSGLPNDRFSAERPEGSISTLTIQRTEQRDSAMYRCASSLAAGENTGELFFGEGSRLTVL.

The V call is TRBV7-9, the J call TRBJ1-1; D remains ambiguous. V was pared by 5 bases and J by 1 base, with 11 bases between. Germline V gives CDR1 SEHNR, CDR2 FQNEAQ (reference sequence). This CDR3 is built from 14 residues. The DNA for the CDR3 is TGTGCCAGCAGCGTAAATAGACGGAACACTGAAGCTTTCTTT. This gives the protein CASSVNRRNTEAFF. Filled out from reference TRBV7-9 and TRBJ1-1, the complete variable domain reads DTGVSQNPRHKITKRGQNVTFRCDPISEHNRLYWYRQTLGQGPEFLTYFQNEAQLEKSRLLSDRFSAERPKGSFSTLEIQRTEQGDSAMYLCASSVNRRNTEAFFGQGTRLTVV.

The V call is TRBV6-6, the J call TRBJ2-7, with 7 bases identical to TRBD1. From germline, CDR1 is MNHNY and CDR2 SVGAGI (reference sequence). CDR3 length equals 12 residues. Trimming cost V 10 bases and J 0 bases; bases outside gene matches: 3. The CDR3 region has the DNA TGTGCCACAAGACAGGGCTCCTACGAGCAGTACGTC. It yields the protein CATRQGSYEQYV.

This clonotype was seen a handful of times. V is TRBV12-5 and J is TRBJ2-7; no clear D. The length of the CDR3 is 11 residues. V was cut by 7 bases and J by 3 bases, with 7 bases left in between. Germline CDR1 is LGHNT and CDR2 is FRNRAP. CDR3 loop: CASAQNYEQYF. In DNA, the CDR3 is TGTGCTAGTGCCCAGAACTACGAGCAGTACTTC.

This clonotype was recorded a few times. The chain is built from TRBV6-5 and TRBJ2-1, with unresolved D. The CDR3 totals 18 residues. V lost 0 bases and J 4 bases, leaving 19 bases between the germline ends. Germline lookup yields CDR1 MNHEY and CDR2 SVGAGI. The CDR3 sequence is CASSYSGITVLDYNEQFF. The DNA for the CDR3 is TGTGCCAGCAGTTACTCGGGTATAACAGTATTAGATTACAATGAGCAGTTCTTC.

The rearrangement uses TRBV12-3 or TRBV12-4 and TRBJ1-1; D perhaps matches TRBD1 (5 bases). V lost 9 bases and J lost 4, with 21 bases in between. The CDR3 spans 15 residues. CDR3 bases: TGTGCCAGGCTATGGGGGGGAGGGTTGGGCACTGAAGCTTTCTTT. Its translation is CARLWGGGLGTEAFF.

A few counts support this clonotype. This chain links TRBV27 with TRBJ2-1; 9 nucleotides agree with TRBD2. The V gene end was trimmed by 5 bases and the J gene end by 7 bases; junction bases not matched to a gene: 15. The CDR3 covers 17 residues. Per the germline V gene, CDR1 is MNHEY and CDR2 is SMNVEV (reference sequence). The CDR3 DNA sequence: TGTGCCAGCAGTGTACCCTTTGCGGGGGGGCAGGGAAATGAGCAGTTCTTC. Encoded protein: CASSVPFAGGQGNEQFF.

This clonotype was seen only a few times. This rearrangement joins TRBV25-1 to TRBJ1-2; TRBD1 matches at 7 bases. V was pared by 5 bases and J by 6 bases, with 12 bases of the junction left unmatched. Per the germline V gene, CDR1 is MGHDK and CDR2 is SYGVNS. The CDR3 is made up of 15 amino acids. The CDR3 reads CASSSRDRRFNGYTF. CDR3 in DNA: TGTGCCAGCAGTTCCCGGGACAGACGTTTTAATGGCTACACCTTC.

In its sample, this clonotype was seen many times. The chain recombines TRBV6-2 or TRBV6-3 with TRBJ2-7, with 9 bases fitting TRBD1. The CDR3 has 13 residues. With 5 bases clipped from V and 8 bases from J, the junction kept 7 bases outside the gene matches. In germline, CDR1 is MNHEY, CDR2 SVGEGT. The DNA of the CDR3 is TGTGCCAGCAGTCCCATACAGGGGGCGAAGCAGTACTTC. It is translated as CASSPIQGAKQYF.